Listed below are T cell receptor beta chains from one sample, sequenced in a study of beta chain features in type 1 diabetes. The repertoire was sequenced with immunoSEQ multiplex PCR; TCRdb's copy has only in-frame clones and lacks some. Among 640,000 or so clones listed, around 15% were seen once. Sample: naive CD4+ T cells from blood. Every receptor here comes from a man younger than 30 with type 1 diabetes. Both conserved end residues are part of each CDR3. The D gene is left open where the match is weak. Some rows mark clone size as missing; the rest say once, few, many or name a class of expanded clone.

abundance	v_gene	j_gene	d_gene	CDR3aa	CDR3nt
-	TRBV5-1	TRBJ2-3	TRBD2	CASSSTSGRTDTQYF	TGCGCCAGCAGCTCGACTAGCGGGAGAACAGATACGCAGTATTTT
few	TRBV2	TRBJ2-1	TRBD2	CASSSGTSRYNEQFF	TGTGCCAGCAGTTCCGGGACTAGCCGGTACAATGAGCAGTTCTTC
-	TRBV9	TRBJ2-4	-	CASSQSGFLSSNIQYF	TGTGCCAGCAGCCAGAGCGGGTTCCTCTCGTCCAACATTCAGTACTTC
-	TRBV30	TRBJ1-3	-	CAWRHKTSGNTIYF	TGTGCCTGGAGACATAAGACCTCTGGAAACACCATATATTTT
few	TRBV25-1	TRBJ2-7	TRBD1	CASSEKRTGGYEQYF	TGTGCCAGCAGTGAAAAACGGACAGGGGGTTACGAGCAGTACTTC
-	TRBV7-9	TRBJ2-1	-	CASSSQGIRDEQFF	TGTGCCAGCAGCTCCCAGGGGATCCGGGATGAGCAGTTCTTC
-	TRBV7-9	TRBJ2-7	-	CASSMSSYEQYF	TGTGCCAGCAGCATGAGCTCCTACGAGCAGTACTTC
few	TRBV5-4	TRBJ2-5	-	CASSPGLGSETQYF	TGTGCCAGCAGTCCGGGACTTGGCAGTGAGACCCAGTACTTC
few	TRBV7-2	TRBJ1-2	-	CASSFRDNSGYTF	TGTGCCAGCAGCTTTAGGGACAATAGTGGCTACACCTTC
few	TRBV28	TRBJ2-3	-	CASSLGGASNKIPWYF	TGTGCCAGCAGTTTAGGGGGTGCGTCCAACAAAATTCCCTGGTATTTT
few	TRBV7-7	TRBJ2-5	-	CASSSGALLQETQYF	TGTGCTAGCAGCTCGGGAGCCTTACTTCAAGAGACCCAGTACTTC
few	TRBV30	TRBJ1-1	TRBD1	CAWTQGTTFEAFF	TGTGCCTGGACACAGGGGACTACTTTTGAAGCTTTCTTT
few	TRBV7-2	TRBJ2-7	-	CASSSPQGLGYEQYF	TGTGCCAGCAGCTCCCCACAGGGTCTCGGCTACGAGCAGTACTTC
-	TRBV5-1	TRBJ2-3	TRBD2	CASSPRLAGGSTDTQYF	TGCGCCAGCAGCCCCCGACTAGCGGGGGGGAGCACAGATACGCAGTATTTT
few	TRBV7-2	TRBJ1-4	TRBD1	CASSSTGRNEKLFF	TGTGCCAGCAGCTCGACAGGGCGTAATGAAAAACTGTTTTTT
-	TRBV7-2	TRBJ2-5	TRBD1	CASRPPGTVQETQYF	TGTGCCAGCAGGCCCCCCGGGACAGTTCAAGAGACCCAGTACTTC